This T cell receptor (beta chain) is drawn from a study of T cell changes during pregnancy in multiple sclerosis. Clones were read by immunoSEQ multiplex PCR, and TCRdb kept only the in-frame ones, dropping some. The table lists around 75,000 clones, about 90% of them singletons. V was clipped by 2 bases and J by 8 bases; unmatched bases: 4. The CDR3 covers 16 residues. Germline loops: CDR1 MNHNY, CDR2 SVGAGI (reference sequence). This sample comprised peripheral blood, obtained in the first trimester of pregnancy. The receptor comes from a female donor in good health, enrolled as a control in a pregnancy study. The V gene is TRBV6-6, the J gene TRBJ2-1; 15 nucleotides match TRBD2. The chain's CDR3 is CASSYTGTSGRHEQFF. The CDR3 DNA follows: TGTGCCAGCAGTTACACCGGGACTAGCGGGAGGCATGAGCAGTTCTTC.